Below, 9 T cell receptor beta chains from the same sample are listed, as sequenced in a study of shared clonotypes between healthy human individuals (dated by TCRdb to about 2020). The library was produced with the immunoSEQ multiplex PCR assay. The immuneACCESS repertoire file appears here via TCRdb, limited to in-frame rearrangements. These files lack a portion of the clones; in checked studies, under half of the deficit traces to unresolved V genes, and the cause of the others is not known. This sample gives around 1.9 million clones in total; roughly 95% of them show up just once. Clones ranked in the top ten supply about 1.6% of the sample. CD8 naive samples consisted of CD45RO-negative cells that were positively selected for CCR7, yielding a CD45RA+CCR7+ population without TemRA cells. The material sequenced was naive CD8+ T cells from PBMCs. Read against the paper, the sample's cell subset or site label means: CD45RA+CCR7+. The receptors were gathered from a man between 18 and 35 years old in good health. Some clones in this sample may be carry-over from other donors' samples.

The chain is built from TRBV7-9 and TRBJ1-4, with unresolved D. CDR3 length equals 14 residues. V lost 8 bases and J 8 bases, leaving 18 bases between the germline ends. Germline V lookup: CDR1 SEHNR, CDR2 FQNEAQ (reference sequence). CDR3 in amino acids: CASAWGAEREKLFF. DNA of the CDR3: TGTGCCAGCGCGTGGGGTGCTGAGAGGGAAAAACTGTTTTTT. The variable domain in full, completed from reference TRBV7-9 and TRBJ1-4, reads DTGVSQNPRHKITKRGQNVTFRCDPISEHNRLYWYRQTLGQGPEFLTYFQNEAQLEKSRLLSDRFSAERPKGSFSTLEIQRTEQGDSAMYLCASAWGAEREKLFFGSGTQLSVL.

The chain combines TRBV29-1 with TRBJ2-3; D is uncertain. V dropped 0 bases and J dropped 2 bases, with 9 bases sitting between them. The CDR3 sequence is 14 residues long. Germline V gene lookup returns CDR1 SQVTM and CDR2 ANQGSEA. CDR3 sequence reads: CSVEDKSNTDTQYF. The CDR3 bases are TGCAGCGTTGAAGATAAGTCAAACACAGATACGCAGTATTTT.

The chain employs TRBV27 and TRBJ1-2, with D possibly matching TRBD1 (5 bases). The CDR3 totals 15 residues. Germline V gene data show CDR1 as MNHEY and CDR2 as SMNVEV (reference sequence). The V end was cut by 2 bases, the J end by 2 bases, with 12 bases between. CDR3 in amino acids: CASSLRGNRNYGYTF. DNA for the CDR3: TGTGCCAGCAGTTTAAGGGGAAATAGGAACTATGGCTACACCTTC.

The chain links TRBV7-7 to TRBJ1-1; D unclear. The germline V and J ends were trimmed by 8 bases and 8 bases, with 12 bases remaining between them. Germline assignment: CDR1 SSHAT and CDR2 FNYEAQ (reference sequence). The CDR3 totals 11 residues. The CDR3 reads CASGHGPEAFF. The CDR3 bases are TGTGCCAGCGGGCACGGCCCGGAAGCTTTCTTT.

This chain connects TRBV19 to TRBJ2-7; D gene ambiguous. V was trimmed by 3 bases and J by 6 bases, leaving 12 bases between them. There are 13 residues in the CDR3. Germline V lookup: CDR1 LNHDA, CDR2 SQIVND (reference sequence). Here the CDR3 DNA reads TGTGCCAGTAGTATTCCGGCCTACCGCGAGCAGTACTTC. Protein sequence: CASSIPAYREQYF. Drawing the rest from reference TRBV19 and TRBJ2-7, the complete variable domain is DGGITQSPKYLFRKEGQNVTLSCEQNLNHDAMYWYRQDPGQGLRLIYYSQIVNDFQKGDIAEGYSVSREKKESFPLTVTSAQKNPTAFYLCASSIPAYREQYFGPGTRLTVT.

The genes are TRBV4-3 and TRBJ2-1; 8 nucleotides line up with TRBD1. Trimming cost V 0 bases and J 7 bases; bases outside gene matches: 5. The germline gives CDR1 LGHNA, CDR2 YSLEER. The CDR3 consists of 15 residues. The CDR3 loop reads CASSQDRGQVNEQFF. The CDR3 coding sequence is TGCGCCAGCAGCCAAGATAGGGGACAGGTGAATGAGCAGTTCTTC.

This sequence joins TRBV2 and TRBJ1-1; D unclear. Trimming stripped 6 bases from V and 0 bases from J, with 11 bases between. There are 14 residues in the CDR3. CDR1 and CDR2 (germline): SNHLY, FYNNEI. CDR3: CASSDTVMNTEAFF. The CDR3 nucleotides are TGTGCCAGCAGCGATACAGTAATGAACACTGAAGCTTTCTTT.

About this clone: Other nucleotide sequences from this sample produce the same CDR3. In DNA, the CDR3 is TGCGCCAGCAGCTTTGGGGGAACTGAAGCTTTCTTT. Its translation: CASSFGGTEAFF. The chain combines TRBV5-1 with TRBJ1-1; maybe TRBD1 (5 bases). This CDR3 is 12 amino acids long. V was clipped by 2 bases and J by 5 bases, with 7 bases between them. Germline V gene lookup returns CDR1 SGHRS and CDR2 YFSETQ.

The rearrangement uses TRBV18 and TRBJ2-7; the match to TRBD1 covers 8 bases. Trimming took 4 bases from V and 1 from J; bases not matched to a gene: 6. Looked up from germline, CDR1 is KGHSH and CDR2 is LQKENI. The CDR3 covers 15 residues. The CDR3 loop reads CASSHRDRPSYEQYF. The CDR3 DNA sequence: TGTGCCAGCTCACACCGGGACAGGCCTTCCTACGAGCAGTACTTC. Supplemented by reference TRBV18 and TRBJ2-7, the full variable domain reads NAGVMQNPRHLVRRRGQEARLRCSPMKGHSHVYWYRQLPEEGLKFMVYLQKENIIDESGMPKERFSAEFPKEGPSILRIQQVVRGDSAAYFCASSHRDRPSYEQYFGPGTRLTVT.